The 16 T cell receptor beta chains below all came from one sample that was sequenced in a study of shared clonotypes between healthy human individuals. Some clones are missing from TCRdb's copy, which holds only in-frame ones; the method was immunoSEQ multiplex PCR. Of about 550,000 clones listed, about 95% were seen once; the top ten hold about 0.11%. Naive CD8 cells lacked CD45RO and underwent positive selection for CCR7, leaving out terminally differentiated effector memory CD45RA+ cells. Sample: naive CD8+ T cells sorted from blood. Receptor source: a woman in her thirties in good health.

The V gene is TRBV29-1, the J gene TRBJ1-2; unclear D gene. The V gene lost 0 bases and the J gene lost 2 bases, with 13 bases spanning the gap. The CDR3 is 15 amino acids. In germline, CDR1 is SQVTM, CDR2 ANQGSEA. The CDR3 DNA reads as TGCAGCGTTGAAGATATAGGTCCGAAAAACTATGGCTACACCTTC. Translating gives CSVEDIGPKNYGYTF.

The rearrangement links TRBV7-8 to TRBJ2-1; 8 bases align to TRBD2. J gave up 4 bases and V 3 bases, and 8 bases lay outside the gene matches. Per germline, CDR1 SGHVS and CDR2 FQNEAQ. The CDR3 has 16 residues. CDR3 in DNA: TGTGCCAGCAGCTTCCGGAAGCGGGGGTTTTACAATGAGCAGTTCTTC. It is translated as CASSFRKRGFYNEQFF.

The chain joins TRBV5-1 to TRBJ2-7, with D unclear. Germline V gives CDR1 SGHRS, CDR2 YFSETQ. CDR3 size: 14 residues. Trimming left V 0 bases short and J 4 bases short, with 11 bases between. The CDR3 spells CASSLVRGGYEQYF. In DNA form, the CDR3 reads TGCGCCAGCAGCTTGGTTCGTGGTGGTTACGAGCAGTACTTC.

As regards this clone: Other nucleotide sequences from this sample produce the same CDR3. The CDR3: CASSPDSYEQYF. CDR3 nucleotides: TGCGCCAGCAGCCCCGACTCCTACGAGCAGTACTTC. The chain employs TRBV5-1 and TRBJ2-7; no firm D call. V was pared by 4 bases and J by 0 bases, with 5 bases between. CDR1 is SGHRS, CDR2 YFSETQ, per germline. The length of the CDR3 is 12 residues.

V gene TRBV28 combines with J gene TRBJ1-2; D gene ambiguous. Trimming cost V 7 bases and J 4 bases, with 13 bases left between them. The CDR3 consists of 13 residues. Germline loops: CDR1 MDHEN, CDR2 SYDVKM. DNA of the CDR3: TGTGCCAGCACCTCGGGGAGTCGCTATGGCTACACCTTC. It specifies CASTSGSRYGYTF.

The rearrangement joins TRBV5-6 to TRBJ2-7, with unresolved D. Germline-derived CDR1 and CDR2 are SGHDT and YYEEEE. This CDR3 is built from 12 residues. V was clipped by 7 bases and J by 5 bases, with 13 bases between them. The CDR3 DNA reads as TGTGCCAGCTCAGCGTTCCTCCACGAGCAGTACTTC. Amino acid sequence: CASSAFLHEQYF.

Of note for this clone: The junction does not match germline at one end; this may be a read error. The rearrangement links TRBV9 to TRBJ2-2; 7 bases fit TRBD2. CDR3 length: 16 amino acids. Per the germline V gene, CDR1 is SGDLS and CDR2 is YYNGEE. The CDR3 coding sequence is TGTGCCAGCAGCGTAGAGTGGGGAGGGAACGCCGGGGAGCTGTTTTTT. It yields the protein CASSVEWGGNAGELFF.

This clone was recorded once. The DNA for the CDR3 is TGTGTCAGAAGCCGCGGGTTTGGGTATACCTACGAGCAGTACTTC. Encoded protein: CVRSRGFGYTYEQYF. The chain combines TRBV7-5 with TRBJ2-7; the table's D call of TRBD2 was not tested on the DNA. TRBV7-5 is an annotated pseudogene. The CDR3 totals 15 residues.

CDR3 protein: CARTDKWRANTGELFF. The CDR3 coding sequence is TGTGCCCGCACTGACAAGTGGAGGGCGAACACCGGGGAGCTGTTTTTT. V is TRBV30 and J is TRBJ2-2, with a possible D match to TRBD2 (6 bases). With 8 bases removed from V and 0 bases from J, the gap between germline ends came to 19 bases. Germline V gene data show CDR1 as GTSNPN and CDR2 as SVGIG (reference sequence). The CDR3 spans 16 residues. The variable domain in full, completed from reference TRBV30 and TRBJ2-2, reads SQTIHQWPATLVQPVGSPLSLECTVEGTSNPNLYWYRQAAGRGLQLLFYSVGIGQISSEVPQNLSASRPQDRQFILSSKKLLLSDSGFYLCARTDKWRANTGELFFGEGSRLTVL.

CDR3: CASSVLAGGNEQFF. In DNA, the CDR3 is TGTGCCAGCAGTGTATTAGCGGGAGGGAATGAGCAGTTCTTC. This chain joins TRBV28 and TRBJ2-1; 11 nucleotides align to TRBD2. The CDR3 is 14 residues long. V shed 5 bases and J 7 bases; nucleotides not matched to a gene: 4. Germline CDR1 and CDR2: MDHEN and SYDVKM.

In DNA form, the CDR3 reads TGTGCCAGCAGTGCCAGTAGGGACGATCACTCCTACGAGCAGTACTTC. This sequence encodes CASSASRDDHSYEQYF. The rearrangement joins TRBV7-9 to TRBJ2-7, with D perhaps matching TRBD1 or TRBD2 (5 bases each). Germline CDR1 SEHNR, CDR2 FQNEAQ (reference sequence). This CDR3 is 16 amino acids long. V lost 6 bases and J lost 0, with 18 bases in between.

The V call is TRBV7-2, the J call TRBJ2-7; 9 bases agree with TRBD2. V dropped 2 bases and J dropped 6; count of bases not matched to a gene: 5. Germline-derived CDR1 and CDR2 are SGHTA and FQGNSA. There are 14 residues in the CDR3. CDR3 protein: CASSLIAGDGEQYF. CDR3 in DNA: TGTGCCAGCAGCTTAATAGCGGGAGATGGCGAGCAGTACTTC.

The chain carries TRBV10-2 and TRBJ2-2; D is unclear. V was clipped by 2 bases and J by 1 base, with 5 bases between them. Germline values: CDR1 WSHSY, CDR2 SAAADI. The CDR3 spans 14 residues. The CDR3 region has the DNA TGCGCCAGCAGTGAGGCCGGGAACACCGGGGAGCTGTTTTTT. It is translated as CASSEAGNTGELFF.

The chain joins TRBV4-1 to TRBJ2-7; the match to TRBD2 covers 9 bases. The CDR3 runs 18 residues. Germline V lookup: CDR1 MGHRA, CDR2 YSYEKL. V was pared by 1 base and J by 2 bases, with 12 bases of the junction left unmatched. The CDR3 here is CASSQVPGRREGAYEQYF. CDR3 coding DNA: TGCGCCAGCAGCCAAGTTCCCGGGCGGCGGGAGGGGGCCTACGAGCAGTACTTC.

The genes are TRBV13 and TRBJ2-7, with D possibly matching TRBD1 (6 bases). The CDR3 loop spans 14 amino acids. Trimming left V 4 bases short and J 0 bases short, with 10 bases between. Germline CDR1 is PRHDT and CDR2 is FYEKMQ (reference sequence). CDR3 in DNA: TGTGCCAGCAGCTCCAACAGGGACTCCTACGAGCAGTACTTC. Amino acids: CASSSNRDSYEQYF.

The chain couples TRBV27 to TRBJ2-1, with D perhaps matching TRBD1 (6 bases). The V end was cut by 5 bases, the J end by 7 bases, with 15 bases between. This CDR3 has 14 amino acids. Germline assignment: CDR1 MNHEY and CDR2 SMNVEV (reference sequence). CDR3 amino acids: CASSLRTASNEQFF. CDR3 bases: TGTGCCAGCAGTCTCCGGACAGCCTCTAATGAGCAGTTCTTC.